The clone carrying this T cell receptor beta chain has only a few counts. These data belong to a study of T cells in Graves' hyperthyroidism and ophthalmopathy. TCR beta CDR3 sequences were amplified from RNA transcripts. HTBI primers drove first-round RT-PCR of the TCR CDR3. In TCRdb, the multiplex PCR reads were re-called with MiXCR into one record per CDR3 protein. The sample yields over 400,000 distinct CDR3 sequences, around a fifth seen once. The receptor was derived from a woman in her 70s with Graves' ophthalmopathy. Input material: blood.

In nucleotides, the CDR3 is TGTGCCAGCAGTTACTTAAGGACAGGGGGGACCGGGGAGCTGTTTTTT. This codes for CASSYLRTGGTGELFF. The chain uses TRBV6-5 and TRBJ2-2; TRBD1 aligns across 10 bases. Germline CDR1 reads MNHEY; CDR2 reads SVGAGI. CDR3 length: 16 residues. J gave up 5 bases and V 1 base, and 4 bases lay outside the gene matches.